This TCR beta chain comes out of a study of PD-1 blockade in classical Hodgkin lymphoma. Study observations and caveats: Relapsed/refractory patients reportedly had lower baseline diversity than newly diagnosed patients. There was a significant rise in CD4+ TCR diversity by C4D1, with no such rise for CD8+. Newly diagnosed and completely responding patients shared comparable baseline diversity.

The CDR3 sequence is 14 residues long. Germline V CDR1 and CDR2: MNHNS, SASEGT. V was clipped by 1 base and J by 8 bases; unmatched bases: 4. Produced via immunoSEQ multiplex PCR; TCRdb's table is partial and in-frame only. The sample gives tens of thousands of clones, approximately 92% of which show up once; approximately 12% is in the top ten. Every patient was affected by relapse after autologous stem cell transplantation, while exposure to brentuximab vedotin was not uniform. Best responses included complete response and partial response; otherwise, the best response was progressive disease. Remarks on this clone: The target antigen is unknown.

The sample in question was peripheral blood mononuclear cells (PBMCs), obtained before the second cycle of nivolumab. The chain joins TRBV6-1 to TRBJ2-4; 8 positions agree with TRBD1. The receptor comes from a human donor with classical Hodgkin lymphoma. The CDR3 is CASSEGQGLDIQYF. The CDR3, as DNA: TGTGCCAGCAGTGAAGGACAGGGGCTCGACATTCAGTACTTC.